The 19 T cell receptor beta chains presented below share a single source sample, sequenced in a study of beta chain features in type 1 diabetes. Every isolated RNA sample was fully reverse transcribed, so sequencing captured expressed TCRB transcripts. Method: immunoSEQ multiplex PCR; TCRdb's copy keeps in-frame clones and lacks some. Here the sample spans roughly 240,000 clones, around 68% being singletons. The sample was naive CD4+ T cells from blood. These receptor sequences come from a man aged 30 to 45 in good health.

The chain employs TRBV30 and TRBJ2-3; D is unresolved. Germline values: CDR1 GTSNPN, CDR2 SVGIG (reference sequence). Between the trimmed V and J ends, which lost 3 bases and 6 bases, there was a span of 13 bases. The length of the CDR3 is 13 residues. The CDR3 is CAWSTSSGDTQYF. CDR3 DNA sequence: TGTGCCTGGAGCACCTCGTCCGGGGATACGCAGTATTTT.

This rearrangement joins TRBV30 to TRBJ2-3; D not certain. Germline CDR1 is GTSNPN and CDR2 is SVGIG (reference sequence). V lost 3 bases to trimming and J lost 4 bases, with 11 bases between them. CDR3 length: 13 amino acids. For the CDR3, the DNA is TGTGCCTGGAGCCTCCCCGGGTCAGATACGCAGTATTTT. Protein: CAWSLPGSDTQYF.

In the case of this clone: The junction departs from the called germline gene at one end, perhaps through a read error. The CDR3 sequence is CSWRAAKETQYF. Written as DNA, the CDR3 is TGTTCCTGGAGGGCAGCAAAAGAGACCCAGTACTTC. The V gene is TRBV30, the J gene TRBJ2-5; D may be TRBD2 (6 bases). This CDR3 contains 12 residues. CDR1 and CDR2 from the germline V gene are GTSNPN and SVGIG (reference sequence). Using reference TRBV30 and TRBJ2-5 for the parts outside the CDR3, the full variable domain is SQTIHQWPATLVQPVGSPLSLECTVEGTSNPNLYWYRQAAGRGLQLLFYSVGIGQISSEVPQNLSASRPQDRQFILSSKKLLLSDSGFYLCSWRAAKETQYFGPGTRLLVL.

The chain has TRBV29-1 and TRBJ2-7; 7 nucleotides agree with TRBD2. Trimming removed 7 bases from V and 1 base from J; junction bases left unmatched: 13. Looked up from germline, CDR1 is SQVTM and CDR2 is ANQGSEA. This CDR3 region has 15 residues. The CDR3, as DNA: TGCAGCGCCTCCACCGGGACTACCACTTCCTACGAGCAGTACTTC. Its protein product is CSASTGTTTSYEQYF.

This chain connects TRBV9 to TRBJ1-1; D not resolved. The CDR3 length is 14 residues. V shed 2 bases and J shed 3 bases, with 11 bases lying between them. Germline CDR1 SGDLS, CDR2 YYNGEE. The CDR3, as DNA: TGTGCCAGCAGCGTTACTGGATCTCACACTGAAGCTTTCTTT. Its protein product is CASSVTGSHTEAFF.

V is TRBV14 and J is TRBJ2-1, with D tentatively TRBD1 (5 bases). The germline CDR1 and CDR2 sequences are SGHDN and FVKESK. The germline V and J ends were trimmed by 1 base and 8 bases, with 12 bases remaining between them. This CDR3 is built from 14 residues. The CDR3 bases are TGTGCCAGCAGCCAAGCGGCAGGGATTGATGAGCAGTTCTTC. This gives the protein CASSQAAGIDEQFF.

V usage is TRBV2 and J usage is TRBJ2-1; D is unclear. Trimming pared 3 bases from V and 6 bases from J, leaving 12 bases between. The CDR3 is 14 amino acids. CDR1 and CDR2 from the germline V gene are SNHLY and FYNNEI. CDR3 region: CASSEETRSNEQFF. The DNA of the CDR3 is TGTGCCAGCAGTGAGGAGACCCGAAGCAATGAGCAGTTCTTC.

The rearrangement links TRBV29-1 to TRBJ2-1, with unresolved D. CDR1 is SQVTM, CDR2 ANQGSEA, per germline. This CDR3 region has 14 residues. Trimming cost V 2 bases and J 0 bases, with 8 bases left between them. The CDR3 spells CSVEPRGSYNEQFF. In DNA form, the CDR3 reads TGCAGCGTTGAACCCAGAGGCTCCTACAATGAGCAGTTCTTC.

The J gene is TRBJ2-3, the V gene TRBV7-2; 7 nucleotides agree with TRBD2. This CDR3 is built from 14 residues. CDR1 is SGHTA and CDR2 is FQGNSA in the germline V gene. Unmatched junction bases numbered 5, after V lost 7 bases and J lost 1 base. CDR3 DNA sequence: TGTGCCAGCACCAGAACTAGCGGCACAGATACGCAGTATTTT. It yields the protein CASTRTSGTDTQYF.

This clone occurred once. The chain uses TRBV5-4 and TRBJ2-1, with D perhaps assigned TRBD1 or TRBD2 (5 bases each). The V end lost 0 bases, the J end lost 11 bases, and 12 bases lay between the germline ends. CDR3 length: 13 residues. Germline V lookup: CDR1 SGHNT, CDR2 YYREEE (reference sequence). The DNA for the CDR3 is TGTGCCAGCAGCTTGGATGTGGGACCCAAGCAGTTCTTC. Translation gives CASSLDVGPKQFF.

V gene TRBV10-3 combines with J gene TRBJ2-2; D is perhaps TRBD1 (7 bases). The CDR3 runs 15 residues. CDR1 is ENHRY, CDR2 SYGVKD, per germline. The germline V and J ends were trimmed by 7 bases and 4 bases, with 16 bases remaining between them. This chain's CDR3 is CAIKTGDLSTGELFF. CDR3 DNA sequence: TGTGCCATCAAAACAGGGGACTTGTCCACCGGGGAGCTGTTTTTT.

V gene TRBV18 combines with J gene TRBJ2-5, with TRBD1 matching 7 bases. The ends lost 1 base at V and 2 bases at J; junction bases unmatched: 4. This CDR3 comprises 15 residues. In germline, CDR1 is KGHSH, CDR2 LQKENI. CDR3 sequence reads: CASSPRQGQQETQYF. The CDR3 DNA reads as TGTGCCAGCTCACCACGACAGGGACAGCAAGAGACCCAGTACTTC. Variable domain in full (rest from reference TRBV18 and TRBJ2-5): NAGVMQNPRHLVRRRGQEARLRCSPMKGHSHVYWYRQLPEEGLKFMVYLQKENIIDESGMPKERFSAEFPKEGPSILRIQQVVRGDSAAYFCASSPRQGQQETQYFGPGTRLLVL.

The chain employs TRBV29-1 and TRBJ2-1, with 12 bases matching TRBD2. The ends lost 2 bases at V and 3 bases at J; junction bases unmatched: 5. CDR3 length equals 16 residues. Germline V lookup: CDR1 SQVTM, CDR2 ANQGSEA. CDR3 sequence reads: CSVEIGTSGFYNEQFF. The DNA of the CDR3 is TGCAGCGTTGAAATCGGGACTAGCGGGTTCTACAATGAGCAGTTCTTC.

This clone was detected only a few times. V is TRBV29-1 and J is TRBJ2-7; 7 bases line up with TRBD2. The length of the CDR3 is 12 residues. In germline, CDR1 is SQVTM, CDR2 ANQGSEA. Trimming removed 7 bases from V and 1 base from J; junction bases left unmatched: 4. CDR3 nucleotides: TGCAGCGCTGCTAGCGGATCCTACGAGCAGTACTTC. Its translation is CSAASGSYEQYF.

The chain recombines TRBV7-6 with TRBJ2-7; 8 positions match TRBD1. The V and J ends lost 5 bases and 6 bases, in that order; junction bases with no gene match: 3. This CDR3 is 12 amino acids long. Looked up from germline, CDR1 is SGHVS and CDR2 is FNYEAQ. The CDR3 region has the DNA TGTGCCAGCAGCGCTGACAGGGGCGAGCAGTACTTC. Its protein product is CASSADRGEQYF.

The chain carries TRBV14 and TRBJ1-1; D ambiguous. V shed 2 bases and J shed 1 base, with 8 bases lying between them. This CDR3 contains 14 residues. Per the germline V gene, CDR1 is SGHDN and CDR2 is FVKESK. The CDR3 DNA reads as TGTGCCAGCAGCCAAAGAGCGTGGAACACTGAAGCTTTCTTT. Translating it yields CASSQRAWNTEAFF.

This clone was counted between two and nine times. The chain recombines TRBV4-1 with TRBJ2-1; TRBD2 aligns across 9 bases. Germline CDR1 and CDR2: MGHRA and YSYEKL. Trimming removed 1 base from V and 6 bases from J; junction bases left unmatched: 1. The CDR3 loop spans 14 amino acids. The CDR3 protein is CASSQGLAANEQFF. For the CDR3, the DNA is TGCGCCAGCAGCCAAGGACTAGCGGCCAATGAGCAGTTCTTC.

The chain employs TRBV2 and TRBJ2-7; 8 bases map to TRBD1. Germline trimming cut 7 bases from V and 3 bases from J; bases unmatched to any gene: 5. In germline, CDR1 is SNHLY, CDR2 FYNNEI. The length of the CDR3 is 13 residues. CDR3 nucleotide sequence: TGTGCCAGCACGCTGGACAGGGACTACGAGCAGTACTTC. The encoded protein is CASTLDRDYEQYF.

This chain uses TRBV5-4 with TRBJ1-1; 8 positions agree with TRBD1. This CDR3 comprises 13 residues. Losses at the gene ends were 4 bases for V and 8 bases for J; bases not matched to a gene: 7. Germline CDR1 and CDR2: SGHNT and YYREEE (reference sequence). The CDR3 DNA reads as TGTGCCAGCAGCGGAACGACAGGGGAGGAAGCTTTCTTT. Encoded protein: CASSGTTGEEAFF.